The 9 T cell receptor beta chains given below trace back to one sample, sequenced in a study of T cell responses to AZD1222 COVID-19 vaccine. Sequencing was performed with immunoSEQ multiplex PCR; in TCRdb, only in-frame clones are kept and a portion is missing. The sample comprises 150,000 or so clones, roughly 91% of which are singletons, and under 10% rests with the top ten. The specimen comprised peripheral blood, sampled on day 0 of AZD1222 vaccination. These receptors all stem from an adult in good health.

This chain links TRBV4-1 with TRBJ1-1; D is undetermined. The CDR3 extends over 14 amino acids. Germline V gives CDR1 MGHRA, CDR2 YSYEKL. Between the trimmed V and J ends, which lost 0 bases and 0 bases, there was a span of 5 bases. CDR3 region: CASSQDTVNTEAFF. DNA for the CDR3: TGCGCCAGCAGCCAAGATACGGTGAACACTGAAGCTTTCTTT.

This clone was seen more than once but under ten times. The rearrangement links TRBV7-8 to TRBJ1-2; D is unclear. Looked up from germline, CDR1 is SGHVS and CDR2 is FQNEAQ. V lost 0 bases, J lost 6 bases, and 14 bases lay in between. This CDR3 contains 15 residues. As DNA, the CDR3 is TGTGCCAGCAGCTTAGCGCTTTTTTCAGGCAATGGCTACACCTTC. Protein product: CASSLALFSGNGYTF. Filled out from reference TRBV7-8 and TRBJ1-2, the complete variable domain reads GAGVSQSPRYKVAKRGQDVALRCDPISGHVSLFWYQQALGQGPEFLTYFQNEAQLDKSGLPSDRFFAERPEGSVSTLKIQRTQQEDSAVYLCASSLALFSGNGYTFGSGTRLTVV.

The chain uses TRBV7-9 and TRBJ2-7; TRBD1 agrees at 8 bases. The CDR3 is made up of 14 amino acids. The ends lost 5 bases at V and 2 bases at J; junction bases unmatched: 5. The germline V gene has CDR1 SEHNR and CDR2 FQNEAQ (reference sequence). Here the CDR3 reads CASSHGQGPYEQYF. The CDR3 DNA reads TGTGCCAGCAGCCACGGACAGGGCCCCTACGAGCAGTACTTC.

In nucleotides, the CDR3 is TGTGCCAGCAGTGGACAGGGATACGAGCAGTACTTC. Amino acids: CASSGQGYEQYF. This chain uses TRBV6-6 with TRBJ2-7, with 8 nucleotides matching TRBD1. The junction had 1 base not matched to a gene; V was cut back by 5 bases and J by 4 bases. The CDR3 is made up of 12 amino acids. The germline V gene has CDR1 MNHNY and CDR2 SVGAGI (reference sequence).

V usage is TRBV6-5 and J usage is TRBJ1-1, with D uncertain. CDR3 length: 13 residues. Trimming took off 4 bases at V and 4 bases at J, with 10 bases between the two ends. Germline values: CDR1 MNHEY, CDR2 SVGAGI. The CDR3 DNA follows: TGTGCCAGCAGTTCTGGGCAGACCACTGAAGCTTTCTTT. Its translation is CASSSGQTTEAFF.

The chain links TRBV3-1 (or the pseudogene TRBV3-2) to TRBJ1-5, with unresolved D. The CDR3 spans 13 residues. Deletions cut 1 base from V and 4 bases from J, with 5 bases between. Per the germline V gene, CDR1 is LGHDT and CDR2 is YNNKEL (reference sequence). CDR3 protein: CASSQGRNQPQHF. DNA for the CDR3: TGTGCCAGCAGCCAAGGGCGGAATCAGCCCCAGCATTTT.

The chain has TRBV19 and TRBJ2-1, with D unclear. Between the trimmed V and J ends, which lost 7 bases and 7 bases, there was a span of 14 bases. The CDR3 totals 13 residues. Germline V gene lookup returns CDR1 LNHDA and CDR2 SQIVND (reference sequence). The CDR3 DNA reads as TGTGCCAGTACAGAGTACTTGGGGAATGAGCAGTTCTTC. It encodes CASTEYLGNEQFF.

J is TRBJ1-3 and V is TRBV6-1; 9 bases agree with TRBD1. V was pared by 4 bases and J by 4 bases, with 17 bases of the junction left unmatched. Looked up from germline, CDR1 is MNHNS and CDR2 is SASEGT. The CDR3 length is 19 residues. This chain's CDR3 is CASSADPTLQGAWGNTIYF. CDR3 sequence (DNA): TGTGCCAGCAGTGCGGACCCGACGCTACAGGGGGCGTGGGGAAACACCATATATTTT.

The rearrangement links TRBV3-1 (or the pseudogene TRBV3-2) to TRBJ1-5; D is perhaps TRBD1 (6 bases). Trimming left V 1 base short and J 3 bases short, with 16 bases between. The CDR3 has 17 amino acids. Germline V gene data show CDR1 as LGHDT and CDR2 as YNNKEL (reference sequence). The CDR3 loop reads CASSQVYSTGINQPQHF. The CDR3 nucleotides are TGTGCCAGCAGCCAAGTTTACTCGACAGGTATCAATCAGCCCCAGCATTTT.